This TCR beta chain was identified in a study of identical twins. Trimming left V 0 bases short and J 1 base short, with 7 bases between. This CDR3 has 15 amino acids. CDR1 and CDR2 (germline): SGDLS, YYNGEE. Study findings and constraints: Abundant beta clonotypes from cord blood had fewer insertions, unlike memory repertoires, which showed none. Models underestimated out-of-frame TCR alpha sharing in monozygotic twins. Researchers reported excess low generation probability among twin-shared out-of-frame alpha sequences.

TCRdb reprocessed the 5' RACE reads with MiXCR, giving one entry per CDR3 protein. The table has approximately 700,000 distinct CDR3 sequences, 6.1% seen once. This clonotype was seen repeatedly, ten times or more. What it binds is unknown. This sequence originates from a man between 18 and 35 years old in good health. The sample was naive T cells sorted from blood. V gene TRBV9 combines with J gene TRBJ2-2; D may be TRBD2 (5 bases). CDR3 residues: CASSVGGRNTGELFF. CDR3 nucleotides: TGTGCCAGCAGCGTAGGTGGGAGGAACACCGGGGAGCTGTTTTTT.